The subject of this entry is one T cell receptor beta chain. The antigen is unknown. These data originate in a study of vaccination and CD4 T cells after COVID-19. Study-wide points: In convalescent patients, a median around 87% of reactive clones appeared only post-vaccination.

Treatment specified: approximately nine-day PBMC culture with coronavirus spike peptide pools or control peptides (ViraFEST assay). At both days 3 and 7, half the medium was replaced with fresh IL-2 medium. Negative selection yielded CD4+ T cells from day-10 cultures. The study sequenced cultured CD4+ T cell DNA using the Oncomine TCR Beta short-read assay. From CD4+ T cells that had been cultured, genomic DNA was extracted. TCRdb reprocessed the PCR reads with MiXCR, giving one entry per CDR3 protein. Here the sample spans tens of thousands of distinct CDR3 sequences, roughly 49% being singletons. This receptor was taken from a human donor who had recovered from COVID-19. The material sequenced was CD4+ T cells from blood, cultured in vitro.

CDR3 sequence reads: CASSLSDRTNSPLHF. The CDR3, as DNA: TGTGCCAGCAGTTTATCGGACAGAACTAATTCACCCCTCCACTTT. V gene TRBV27 combines with J gene TRBJ1-6; D perhaps matches TRBD1 (6 bases). V lost 0 bases and J lost 6, with 9 bases in between. CDR1 is MNHEY, CDR2 SMNVEV, per germline (reference sequence). The CDR3 length is 15 residues.